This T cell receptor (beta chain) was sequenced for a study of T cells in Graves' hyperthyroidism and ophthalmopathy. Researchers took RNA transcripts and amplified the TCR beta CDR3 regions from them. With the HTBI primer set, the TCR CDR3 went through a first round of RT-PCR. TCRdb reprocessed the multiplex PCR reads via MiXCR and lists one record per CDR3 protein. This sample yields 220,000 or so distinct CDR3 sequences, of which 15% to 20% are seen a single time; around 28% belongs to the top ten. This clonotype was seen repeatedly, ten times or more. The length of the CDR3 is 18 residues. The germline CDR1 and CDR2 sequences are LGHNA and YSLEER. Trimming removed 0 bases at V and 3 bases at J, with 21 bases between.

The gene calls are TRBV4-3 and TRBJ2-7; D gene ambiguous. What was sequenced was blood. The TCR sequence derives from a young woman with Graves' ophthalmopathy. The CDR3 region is CASSQDFRYGIGFYEQYF. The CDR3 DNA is TGCGCCAGCAGCCAAGATTTTCGTTACGGAATTGGCTTCTACGAGCAGTACTTC.